A selection of T cell receptor beta chains follows, all from one sample in a study of T cell responses to AZD1222 COVID-19 vaccine. Assay used: immunoSEQ multiplex PCR; TCRdb lists only in-frame clones, some missing. The table records over 85,000 clones, around nine tenths of them present only once. Sequenced material: peripheral blood, taken 28 days after the second AZD1222 dose. The receptors were gathered from an adult who received the AZD1222 COVID-19 vaccine. Both conserved end residues are trimmed from each CDR3. For some rows the clone size is stated as once, few or many, or as a class when expanded; others skip it.

CDR3 length	clone size	V gene	J gene	CDR3 protein
11	NA	TRBV6-5	TRBJ1-1	ASTQTPYDEAF
16	NA	TRBV3-1/TRBV3-2	TRBJ2-1	ASSHRGTGKSSYNEQF
13	NA	TRBV18	TRBJ2-7	ASSPPNRIFYEQY
13	NA	TRBV28	TRBJ2-3	ASSFVDTRTDTQY
12	once	TRBV3-1/TRBV3-2	TRBJ1-4	ASREDSTHEKLF
14	NA	TRBV2	TRBJ2-1	ASSEGRRGKYNEQF
10	NA	TRBV29-1	TRBJ2-6	SVSRDHNVLT
11	NA	TRBV6-1	TRBJ1-1	ASSEVRGTEAF
11	few	TRBV27	TRBJ1-5	ASSLSGGQPQH
11	NA	TRBV3-1/TRBV3-2	TRBJ2-1	ASSQGGSGKKF
9	NA	TRBV5-1	TRBJ2-5	ASSDQETQY
14	NA	TRBV6-1	TRBJ2-7	ASSEALTGGLYEQY
13	NA	TRBV19	TRBJ1-5	ATDRGSYSNQPQH
13	NA	TRBV24-1	TRBJ1-6	ATSAGFGDNSPLH
12	NA	TRBV7-9	TRBJ1-2	ATSAPVMHYGYT